Given below is one TCR beta chain in context. Its target is not known. Trimming removed 1 base from V and 3 bases from J, with 9 bases in between. CDR1 and CDR2 from the germline V gene are MGHDK and SYGVNS. This CDR3 is built from 14 residues. The sample providers were healthy Caucasian people from Russia, aged roughly 6 to 90. These data originate in a study of blood T cells in healthy people across ages. A J-beta primer mix and a sample-barcoded 5' primer were used in a second PCR of about 7 to 12 cycles. Each cDNA molecule was tagged by a template-switch adaptor with 12 random nucleotides. TCRdb redid the calling of the 5' RACE reads with MiXCR, one entry per CDR3 protein. The repertoire holds roughly 500,000 distinct CDR3 sequences, about 25% seen once, with approximately 17% in the top ten. Whole-study results and caveats: Older individuals had lower TCR beta diversity per million T cells (the decline was roughly linear).

This chain uses TRBV25-1 with TRBJ1-2; weak D call: TRBD1 (6 bases). Sequenced input: blood. The source of this sequence is a woman between 65 and 79 years old in good health. This CDR3 is CASSESDRYYGYTF. DNA for the CDR3: TGTGCCAGCAGTGAATCGGACAGATACTATGGCTACACCTTC.